This T cell receptor beta chain originates from a study of patients and donors after allogeneic stem cell transplantation. The V gene's germline CDR1 is ENHRY and CDR2 SYGVKD. V dropped 7 bases and J dropped 3; count of bases not matched to a gene: 4. The CDR3 totals 14 residues. MiXCR, applied by TCRdb to the RT-PCR reads, yields one record per CDR3 protein. Counted here are about 40,000 distinct CDR3 sequences, about 31% occurring once; the ten biggest clones make up roughly 70%. Sequencing used blood, either unsorted or a sorted T cell fraction (not recorded which). V and J are TRBV10-3 and TRBJ1-2; 11 nucleotides line up with TRBD1. The receptor's source is a human donor who was either an allogeneic HSCT recipient or a stem cell or donor lymphocyte infusion donor (not recorded which). It is not recorded whose cells these are; they may come from a transplant donor. The CDR3 reads CAITGQGADYGYTF. The DNA for the CDR3 is TGTGCCATCACCGGACAGGGGGCGGACTATGGCTACACCTTC.